These 17 T cell receptor beta chains came from one sample sequenced in a study of patients and donors after allogeneic stem cell transplantation. One entry per CDR3 protein results from TCRdb running MiXCR on the RT-PCR reads. The sample includes 150,000 or so distinct CDR3 sequences, approximately 25% of them seen just once. Sample: blood, either unsorted or a sorted T cell fraction (not recorded which). Receptors originate from a human donor who was either an allogeneic HSCT recipient or a stem cell or donor lymphocyte infusion donor (not recorded which). It is not recorded whose cells these are; they may come from a transplant donor.

This clonotype was observed a few times. This chain connects TRBV27 to TRBJ2-3; 9 bases fit TRBD2. The CDR3 consists of 15 residues. Germline V gene sequence: CDR1 MNHEY, CDR2 SMNVEV (reference sequence). With V trimmed by 8 bases and J by 2 bases, 8 bases remained unmatched. The CDR3 reads CASGRTSGYTDTQYF. CDR3 nucleotide sequence: TGTGCCAGCGGAAGAACTAGCGGGTACACAGATACGCAGTATTTT.

This clonotype was counted only a few times. J is TRBJ2-5 and V is TRBV12-5, with D tentatively TRBD1 (5 bases). This CDR3 contains 15 residues. V was shortened by 2 bases and J by 2 bases, with 12 bases between the two germline ends. From germline, CDR1 is LGHNT and CDR2 FRNRAP. The CDR3 spells CASGLRLTGQETQYF. The DNA of the CDR3 is TGTGCTAGTGGTTTGCGGTTAACAGGACAAGAGACCCAGTACTTC.

This clonotype has just a few counts. The J gene is TRBJ2-7, the V gene TRBV20-1, with TRBD2 as a possible D gene (6 bases). CDR1 is DFQATT and CDR2 is SNEGSKA in the germline V gene (reference sequence). V lost 3 bases and J 3 bases, leaving 12 bases between the germline ends. The CDR3 covers 13 residues. CDR3 nucleotide sequence: TGCAGTGCTAGGGAGGGTTGGGACTACGAGCAGTACTTC. It codes for CSAREGWDYEQYF.

The V gene is TRBV5-1, the J gene TRBJ2-2; D is possibly TRBD1 or TRBD2 (5 bases each). The germline CDR1 and CDR2 sequences are SGHRS and YFSETQ. The length of the CDR3 is 16 residues. The V end was cut by 4 bases, the J end by 6 bases, with 19 bases between. DNA for the CDR3: TGCGCCAGCAGCCCGGATACTAGGGGTTACGCCGGGGAGCTGTTTTTT. This codes for CASSPDTRGYAGELFF. Looking up the rest from reference TRBV5-1 and TRBJ2-2 gives the full variable domain: KAGVTQTPRYLIKTRGQQVTLSCSPISGHRSVSWYQQTPGQGLQFLFEYFSETQRNKGNFPGRFSGRQFSNSRSEMNVSTLELGDSALYLCASSPDTRGYAGELFFGEGSRLTVL.

The chain is built from TRBV12-3 or TRBV12-4 and TRBJ2-1, with 7 positions matching TRBD1. CDR3 length equals 13 residues. The V and J ends lost 8 bases and 0 bases, in that order; junction bases with no gene match: 1. CDR3 loop: CASGTDSYNEQFF. The CDR3 DNA follows: TGTGCCAGCGGGACAGACTCCTACAATGAGCAGTTCTTC.

This chain uses TRBV7-8 with TRBJ1-1; TRBD1 agrees at 9 bases. The CDR3 spans 15 residues. The germline CDR1 and CDR2 sequences are SGHVS and FQNEAQ. Trimming cost V 5 bases and J 7 bases; bases outside gene matches: 11. This CDR3 reads CASSPRDRVFGEAFF. The CDR3 coding sequence is TGTGCCAGCAGCCCCAGGGACAGGGTGTTTGGTGAAGCTTTCTTT. Full variable domain (missing parts from reference TRBV7-8 and TRBJ1-1): GAGVSQSPRYKVAKRGQDVALRCDPISGHVSLFWYQQALGQGPEFLTYFQNEAQLDKSGLPSDRFFAERPEGSVSTLKIQRTQQEDSAVYLCASSPRDRVFGEAFFGQGTRLTVV.

The chain combines TRBV5-1 with TRBJ2-7; no reliable D call. The V gene's germline CDR1 is SGHRS and CDR2 YFSETQ. The CDR3 has 15 amino acids. V lost 7 bases to trimming and J lost 2 bases, with 19 bases between them. Here the CDR3 reads CASHLTPSDPYEQYF. The CDR3 region has the DNA TGCGCCAGCCACTTGACACCTTCCGATCCCTACGAGCAGTACTTC.

The chain combines TRBV10-2 with TRBJ1-1; D not certain. This CDR3 spans 12 amino acids. With 1 base removed from V and 6 bases from J, the gap between germline ends came to 6 bases. CDR1 WSHSY and CDR2 SAAADI come from the germline V gene. In DNA form, the CDR3 reads TGCGCCAGCAGTGAGTGGGGATCTGAAGCTTTCTTT. It specifies CASSEWGSEAFF.

This clonotype was counted a few times. The chain joins TRBV6-2 or TRBV6-3 to TRBJ1-5; tentatively, D is TRBD1 (5 bases). This CDR3 is 14 amino acids long. Germline lookup yields CDR1 MNHEY and CDR2 SVGEGT. With 1 base removed from V and 7 bases from J, the gap between germline ends came to 11 bases. As DNA, the CDR3 is TGTGCCAGCAGTTACTTATGGGGGGGACAGCCCCAGCATTTT. Translated: CASSYLWGGQPQHF.

Here the CDR3 reads CASSQSGTGAQREQFF. Written as DNA, the CDR3 is TGTGCCAGTAGTCAATCGGGGACAGGGGCCCAGCGGGAGCAGTTCTTC. The chain combines TRBV19 with TRBJ2-1; TRBD1 agrees at 10 bases. The germline gives CDR1 LNHDA, CDR2 SQIVND (reference sequence). With V trimmed by 5 bases and J by 10 bases, 14 bases remained unmatched. The CDR3 sequence is 16 residues long.

This chain's CDR3 is CASSLIYRSPFEQYF. The DNA for the CDR3 is TGCGCCAGCAGCTTGATTTACAGGTCCCCTTTTGAGCAGTACTTC. The chain uses TRBV5-1 and TRBJ2-7; maybe TRBD1 (5 bases). CDR3 length: 15 residues. Trimming cost V 1 base and J 7 bases, with 18 bases left between them. CDR1 SGHRS and CDR2 YFSETQ come from the germline V gene.

Ten or more counts support this clonotype. J is TRBJ1-2 and V is TRBV12-3 or TRBV12-4; no firm D call. This CDR3 region has 12 residues. The V gene lost 6 bases and the J gene lost 2 bases, with 7 bases spanning the gap. CDR3 in amino acids: CASRQGNYGYTF. The CDR3 DNA reads TGTGCCAGCAGACAAGGAAACTATGGCTACACCTTC.

The J gene is TRBJ1-2, the V gene TRBV12-3 or TRBV12-4, with a weak D call TRBD1 (5 bases). V was cut by 3 bases and J by 0 bases, with 17 bases left in between. This CDR3 contains 17 residues. This CDR3 is CASSFLGGPGPNYGYTF. In DNA form, the CDR3 reads TGTGCCAGCAGTTTTCTGGGGGGACCGGGACCTAACTATGGCTACACCTTC.

This clonotype has more than one count but fewer than ten. The chain combines TRBV5-1 with TRBJ1-1, with 8 bases identical to TRBD1. From germline, CDR1 is SGHRS and CDR2 YFSETQ. V lost 0 bases to trimming and J lost 5 bases; unmatched junction nucleotides: 12. The CDR3 totals 17 residues. CDR3 sequence (DNA): TGCGCCAGCAGCTTGGCCCAAGAATCACAGGGGGGGACTGAAGCTTTCTTT. It translates to CASSLAQESQGGTEAFF.

The table lists this clonotype with a few counts. The chain uses TRBV29-1 and TRBJ1-1, with 8 bases lining up with TRBD1. Trimming at V came to 6 bases and at J to 10 bases, leaving 10 bases not matched to a gene. CDR1 and CDR2 from the germline V gene are SQVTM and ANQGSEA. The CDR3 runs to 12 residues. The CDR3 DNA follows: TGCAGCGTCCCTACAGGGGGGCGTGGAGCTTTCTTT. Protein: CSVPTGGRGAFF.

V and J are TRBV7-6 and TRBJ2-7; 7 nucleotides match TRBD1. Germline V gives CDR1 SGHVS, CDR2 FNYEAQ. CDR3 length equals 16 residues. The ends lost 0 bases at V and 0 bases at J; junction bases unmatched: 5. The CDR3 bases are TGTGCCAGCAGCTTAGCGCTCGGACAGGCCTCCTACGAGCAGTACTTC. It encodes CASSLALGQASYEQYF.

This clonotype came up a few times. This chain links TRBV20-1 with TRBJ1-2; the D gene is possibly TRBD1 (5 bases). Germline V gene lookup returns CDR1 DFQATT and CDR2 SNEGSKA (reference sequence). CDR3 length: 13 amino acids. V gave up 0 bases and J gave up 7 bases, with 12 bases separating them. The CDR3: CSAREAGRGGYTF. In nucleotides, the CDR3 is TGCAGTGCTAGAGAGGCAGGGAGGGGTGGCTACACCTTC.